Here is one T cell receptor beta chain with its context. The data belong to a study of control samples from healthy donors and cancer patients. CDR1 and CDR2 from the germline V gene are SNHLY and FYNNEI. CDR3 size: 13 residues. Trimming took 3 bases from V and 5 from J, leaving 11 bases between them. Method: immunoSEQ multiplex PCR; TCRdb's copy keeps in-frame clones and lacks some. The sample shows roughly 120,000 clones, about 86% of them seen only once. The V gene is TRBV2, the J gene TRBJ2-7; D perhaps matches TRBD1 (6 bases). This receptor was taken from a man younger than 45 in good health. Material: blood. CDR3 sequence reads: CASSDSGEHEQYV. CDR3 nucleotide sequence: TGTGCCAGCAGTGATTCAGGGGAGCACGAGCAGTACGTC.